This T cell receptor (beta chain) was documented in a study of regulatory dendritic cells for organ transplantation. Study at large: Regulatory dendritic cells were monocyte-derived, receiving vitamin D3 on days 0 and 4 and IL-10 on day 4. Broader study findings: Memory CD8+ clonal expansion seemed more limited with regulatory than mature dendritic cells.

Sorted subsets were CFSE-labeled and cultured roughly five days with allogeneic dendritic cells. For this clone: Its antigen is unknown.

Germline V lookup: CDR1 SGHTA, CDR2 FQGTGA. V was pared by 5 bases and J by 5 bases, with 6 bases of the junction left unmatched. The CDR3 loop spans 15 amino acids. Profiling relied on immunoSEQ multiplex PCR, and the TCRdb table lists in-frame clones only, not all of them. The table includes tens of thousands of clones, about 85% detected once. Sequenced: naive CD4+ T cells from blood cultured with dendritic cells. As to subset: CD45RA+ naive T cells. This chain connects TRBV7-3 to TRBJ1-6; 7 positions agree with TRBD1. This receptor was identified in a human donor in good health. The CDR3 DNA is TGTGCCAGCAGCGGGACGGGACAGCATAATTCACCCCTCCACTTT. It codes for CASSGTGQHNSPLHF.